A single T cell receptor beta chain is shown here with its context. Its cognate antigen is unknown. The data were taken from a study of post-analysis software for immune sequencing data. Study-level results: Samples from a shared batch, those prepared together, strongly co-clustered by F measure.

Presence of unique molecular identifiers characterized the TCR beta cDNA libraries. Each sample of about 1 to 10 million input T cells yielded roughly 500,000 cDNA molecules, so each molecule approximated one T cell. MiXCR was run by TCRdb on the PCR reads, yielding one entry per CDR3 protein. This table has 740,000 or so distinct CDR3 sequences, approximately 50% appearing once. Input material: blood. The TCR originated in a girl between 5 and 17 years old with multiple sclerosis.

The CDR3 nucleotides are TGTGCCAGCAGCTCGCTCCGGGGGGGAGTCTTCTATGAGCAGTTCTTC. The encoded protein is CASSSLRGGVFYEQFF. The chain employs TRBV7-9 and TRBJ2-1, with 8 bases fitting TRBD2. V gave up 4 bases and J gave up 8 bases; unmatched junction bases: 13. The CDR3 length is 16 residues. Looked up from germline, CDR1 is SEHNR and CDR2 is FQNEAQ (reference sequence).